The entry below gives a single T cell receptor beta chain sequence along with its context. What it binds is unknown. This record belongs to a study of cytomegalovirus exposure and HLA in healthy donors. Trimming stripped 6 bases from V and 2 bases from J, with 10 bases between. The CDR3 extends over 13 amino acids. The germline V gene encodes CDR1 SEHNR and CDR2 FQNEAQ (reference sequence). Study-level findings and limits: When presence/absence was analysed, sequencing depth was taken to be roughly uniform across donors.

It was with 60 Vbeta and 13 Jbeta primers that the PCR ran. TCRdb's copy holds only in-frame clones and misses some; the assay was immunoSEQ multiplex PCR. The sample includes 120,000 to 150,000 clones, almost 85% seen only once; the top ten take about 5%. Sequenced input: PBMCs. This sequence joins TRBV7-9 and TRBJ2-5; D perhaps matches TRBD1 (6 bases). This receptor was taken from a young man in good health and CMV-seropositive. The CDR3 region is CASRDRSQETQYF. The CDR3 nucleotides read TGTGCCAGCAGGGACAGAAGTCAAGAGACCCAGTACTTC.